These 29 T cell receptor beta chains share one sample of origin, sequenced in a study of cytomegalovirus exposure and HLA in healthy donors. Use of 60 Vbeta and 13 Jbeta primers characterized the PCR. Generated by immunoSEQ multiplex PCR, the TCRdb table keeps only in-frame clones and is missing some. Among about 120,000 clones, 75% to 85% were seen once, and the ten largest hold about 8.9%. Material for sequencing was PBMCs. These receptors all stem from a man aged 30 to 45 in good health and CMV-seropositive.

The chain uses TRBV20-1 and TRBJ2-7, with D possibly being TRBD2 (5 bases). The CDR3 spans 11 residues. V was cut by 5 bases and J by 3 bases, with 8 bases left in between. Germline CDR1 DFQATT, CDR2 SNEGSKA (reference sequence). The CDR3 sequence: CSAEDFYEQYF. CDR3 coding DNA: TGCAGTGCTGAGGACTTCTACGAGCAGTACTTC.

V is TRBV21-1 and J is TRBJ2-6; the D segment call TRBD2 is taken from the table without a DNA check. TRBV21-1 is shown as a pseudogene. This CDR3 has 18 amino acids. CDR3 in amino acids: CASSKRYGSCSGANVLTF. CDR3 nucleotides: TGTGCCAGCAGCAAGAGGTATGGCAGTTGCTCTGGGGCCAACGTCCTGACTTTC.

V and J are TRBV10-3 and TRBJ1-4, with 7 bases aligning to TRBD1. Germline CDR1 and CDR2: ENHRY and SYGVKD. This CDR3 has 13 amino acids. The junction had 7 bases not matched to a gene; V was cut back by 10 bases and J by 5 bases. The CDR3 sequence: CATGTASNEKLFF. CDR3 nucleotide sequence: TGTGCCACCGGGACAGCCTCAAATGAAAAACTGTTTTTT.

This CDR3 reads CAWSVREGVGYTF. DNA for the CDR3: TGTGCCTGGAGTGTACGTGAGGGGGTGGGCTACACCTTC. This chain uses TRBV30 with TRBJ1-2, with TRBD1 as a possible D gene (6 bases). The germline V gene has CDR1 GTSNPN and CDR2 SVGIG (reference sequence). The V and J ends lost 0 bases and 8 bases respectively, with 13 bases between them. This CDR3 has 13 amino acids. The full variable domain, with the rest looked up from reference TRBV30 and TRBJ1-2, is SQTIHQWPATLVQPVGSPLSLECTVEGTSNPNLYWYRQAAGRGLQLLFYSVGIGQISSEVPQNLSASRPQDRQFILSSKKLLLSDSGFYLCAWSVREGVGYTFGSGTRLTVV.

This rearrangement joins TRBV10-2 to TRBJ2-1; a possible D gene is TRBD1 (6 bases). The CDR3 is made up of 13 amino acids. Germline-derived CDR1 and CDR2 are WSHSY and SAAADI. V dropped 6 bases and J dropped 10 bases, with 16 bases sitting between them. This CDR3 reads CASSRTGIREQFF. CDR3 coding DNA: TGCGCCAGCAGCCGAACAGGGATCCGCGAGCAGTTCTTC.

V gene TRBV18 combines with J gene TRBJ1-1; possible D gene TRBD1, 6 bases. The CDR3 spans 15 residues. The germline V gene has CDR1 KGHSH and CDR2 LQKENI. V dropped 0 bases and J dropped 3 bases, with 11 bases sitting between them. In DNA form, the CDR3 reads TGTGCCAGCTCACCACCCCAGGGGAAGGACACTGAAGCTTTCTTT. Amino acids: CASSPPQGKDTEAFF. The full variable domain, completed using reference TRBV18 and TRBJ1-1, is NAGVMQNPRHLVRRRGQEARLRCSPMKGHSHVYWYRQLPEEGLKFMVYLQKENIIDESGMPKERFSAEFPKEGPSILRIQQVVRGDSAAYFCASSPPQGKDTEAFFGQGTRLTVV.

A few counts support this clone. The rearrangement joins TRBV7-3 to TRBJ2-5; 9 positions match TRBD2. The CDR3 runs to 15 residues. Per the germline V gene, CDR1 is SGHTA and CDR2 is FQGTGA. J was trimmed by 4 bases and V by 3 bases; bases with no gene match: 6. Written as DNA, the CDR3 is TGTGCCAGCAGCTTCACAGCGGGGGGTATAGAGACCCAGTACTTC. This translates into CASSFTAGGIETQYF.

The V and J genes are TRBV10-1 and TRBJ2-3, with 7 bases fitting TRBD1. Losses at the gene ends were 8 bases for V and 2 bases for J; bases not matched to a gene: 10. Germline V gives CDR1 WNHNN, CDR2 SYGVQD (reference sequence). CDR3 length: 15 residues. As DNA, the CDR3 is TGCGCCAGCGGCTTGGCAGGGGGTATCACAGATACGCAGTATTTT. Encoded protein: CASGLAGGITDTQYF.

The chain carries TRBV19 and TRBJ1-4, with D uncertain. V was clipped by 7 bases and J by 5 bases, with 17 bases between them. The length of the CDR3 is 15 residues. Per the germline V gene, CDR1 is LNHDA and CDR2 is SQIVND (reference sequence). This chain's CDR3 is CASTFRGGFNEKLFF. For the CDR3, the DNA is TGTGCCAGTACCTTTAGAGGAGGATTCAATGAAAAACTGTTTTTT.

For this clone: The same CDR3 is also encoded by other DNA sequences in this sample. The chain couples TRBV9 to TRBJ2-7, with D perhaps TRBD2 (7 bases). This CDR3 region has 14 residues. The germline V and J ends were trimmed by 0 bases and 4 bases, with 11 bases remaining between them. Germline V gene data show CDR1 as SGDLS and CDR2 as YYNGEE. CDR3 in DNA: TGTGCCAGCAGCGTAGGAGGGGGGGGGTACGAGCAGTACTTC. Its translation is CASSVGGGGYEQYF.

The table lists this clone with a few counts. The chain couples TRBV10-3 to TRBJ1-6; 7 nucleotides align to TRBD1. Germline CDR1 ENHRY, CDR2 SYGVKD. CDR3 length: 14 residues. V dropped 10 bases and J dropped 1; count of bases not matched to a gene: 4. The CDR3 nucleotides read TGTGCCAGCCAGACAGGGTCCTATAATTCACCCCTCCACTTT. This encodes CASQTGSYNSPLHF.

V and J are TRBV11-3 and TRBJ2-1; D is unresolved. The CDR3 consists of 16 residues. Trimming removed 6 bases from V and 0 bases from J, with 15 bases in between. Germline CDR1 SGHNT, CDR2 YENEEA. The CDR3 protein is CASSLGRVSSYNEQFF. CDR3 DNA sequence: TGTGCCAGCAGTCTCGGCCGGGTTAGCTCCTACAATGAGCAGTTCTTC.

The J gene is TRBJ2-7, the V gene TRBV9; the match to TRBD1 covers 10 bases. The germline V gene has CDR1 SGDLS and CDR2 YYNGEE. The junction had 6 bases not matched to a gene; V was cut back by 4 bases and J by 2 bases. The CDR3 runs to 15 residues. In DNA form, the CDR3 reads TGTGCCAGCAGCTTTCGGACAGGGGGACCCTACGAGCAGTACTTC. Protein product: CASSFRTGGPYEQYF.

In its sample, this clone was seen once. The chain joins TRBV7-2 to TRBJ2-6; unclear D gene. Trimming took 0 bases from V and 3 from J, leaving 6 bases between them. This CDR3 region has 15 residues. Germline V gene data show CDR1 as SGHTA and CDR2 as FQGNSA. CDR3 bases: TGTGCCAGCAGCTTAGCGACGGGTGGGGCCAACGTCCTGACTTTC. It encodes CASSLATGGANVLTF.

The rearrangement links TRBV9 to TRBJ2-3, with D possibly being TRBD2 (5 bases). The ends were cut back, 4 bases at V and 6 bases at J, with 18 bases in the middle. The CDR3 loop spans 15 amino acids. Germline V gene lookup returns CDR1 SGDLS and CDR2 YYNGEE. The CDR3 DNA is TGTGCCAGCAGCCCCCGAACGGGAACGACGGATACGCAGTATTTT. This translates into CASSPRTGTTDTQYF. The full variable domain, with the rest looked up from reference TRBV9 and TRBJ2-3, is DSGVTQTPKHLITATGQRVTLRCSPRSGDLSVYWYQQSLDQGLQFLIQYYNGEERAKGNILERFSAQQFPDLHSELNLSSLELGDSALYFCASSPRTGTTDTQYFGPGTRLTVL.

This clone was detected only a few times. The V gene is TRBV6-6, the J gene TRBJ1-2; TRBD1 matches 7 bases. J gave up 7 bases and V 6 bases, and 8 bases lay outside the gene matches. Germline loops: CDR1 MNHNY, CDR2 SVGAGI (reference sequence). The CDR3 has 13 residues. CDR3 loop: CASSLDRAPGYTF. The DNA of the CDR3 is TGTGCCAGCAGCCTAGACAGGGCCCCTGGCTACACCTTC.

The chain couples TRBV10-3 to TRBJ2-3, with 10 bases that match TRBD2. V was pared by 7 bases and J by 6 bases, with 10 bases of the junction left unmatched. This CDR3 spans 15 amino acids. Germline values: CDR1 ENHRY, CDR2 SYGVKD. DNA of the CDR3: TGTGCCATCAAGCGGGGGGGCCTTCTTTCTGATACGCAGTATTTT. Encoded protein: CAIKRGGLLSDTQYF.

J is TRBJ1-6 and V is TRBV27, with D unresolved. This CDR3 contains 14 residues. Per germline, CDR1 MNHEY and CDR2 SMNVEV (reference sequence). V was cut by 1 base and J by 5 bases, with 6 bases left in between. In DNA form, the CDR3 reads TGTGCCAGCAGTTTATACGGAGATAATTCACCCCTCCACTTT. As protein: CASSLYGDNSPLHF.

About this clone: One junction end does not reproduce the germline sequence, and a read error may be involved. This chain connects TRBV7-9 to TRBJ1-2; the D is unclear. The length of the CDR3 is 12 residues. CDR1 SEHNR and CDR2 FQNEAQ come from the germline V gene (reference sequence). The CDR3: CSSSLTGYGYTF. The CDR3 region has the DNA TGTTCCAGCAGCTTAACGGGCTATGGCTACACCTTC.

The chain recombines TRBV4-1 with TRBJ2-7; possibly TRBD2 for D (6 bases). The CDR3 sequence is 16 residues long. Germline V gene data show CDR1 as MGHRA and CDR2 as YSYEKL. The V end lost 2 bases, the J end lost 1 base, and 15 bases lay between the germline ends. The CDR3 nucleotides read TGCGCCAGCAGCCAACGAACTGGCCGGGGGTCCTACGAGCAGTACTTC. This codes for CASSQRTGRGSYEQYF.

The J gene is TRBJ2-5, the V gene TRBV6-1; D possibly corresponds to TRBD2 (6 bases). V shed 6 bases and J shed 5 bases, with 16 bases lying between them. The V gene's germline CDR1 is MNHNS and CDR2 SASEGT. This CDR3 spans 14 amino acids. CDR3 sequence (DNA): TGTGCCAGCAGGGGACTCGAGGGATATGAGACCCAGTACTTC. It translates to CASRGLEGYETQYF.

The chain has TRBV6-5 and TRBJ1-4; possible D gene TRBD1, 5 bases. The CDR3 is 15 amino acids. Germline CDR1 MNHEY, CDR2 SVGAGI. The V end was cut by 5 bases, the J end by 6 bases, with 16 bases between. The CDR3 protein is CASSAWGPGDEKLFF. CDR3 sequence (DNA): TGTGCCAGCAGTGCGTGGGGCCCCGGCGATGAAAAACTGTTTTTT.

The chain is built from TRBV5-1 and TRBJ2-7; TRBD1 agrees at 7 bases. V trimming: 4 bases; J trimming: 2 bases; junction bases outside the gene matches: 6. CDR3 length: 14 amino acids. The germline V gene encodes CDR1 SGHRS and CDR2 YFSETQ. CDR3 bases: TGCGCCAGCAGCATACCGACAGGGACCTACGAGCAGTACTTC. Its translation is CASSIPTGTYEQYF.

The chain has TRBV28 and TRBJ2-7; 8 nucleotides agree with TRBD2. The CDR3 loop spans 18 amino acids. V was clipped by 3 bases and J by 0 bases; unmatched bases: 13. CDR1 is MDHEN and CDR2 is SYDVKM in the germline V gene. For the CDR3, the DNA is TGTGCCAGCAGTTTTACATGGCCGGAGGCGGGGGGCTCCTACGAGCAGTACTTC. Translated: CASSFTWPEAGGSYEQYF.

A few counts support this clone. V is TRBV27 and J is TRBJ2-2; 16 bases map to TRBD2. Germline lookup yields CDR1 MNHEY and CDR2 SMNVEV (reference sequence). V was pared by 7 bases and J by 5 bases, with 10 bases of the junction left unmatched. The CDR3 totals 18 residues. The CDR3 is CASIPGRGLAGGTGELFF. As DNA, the CDR3 is TGTGCCAGCATTCCAGGCCGGGGACTAGCGGGGGGGACCGGGGAGCTGTTTTTT.

The sample holds a few counts of this clone. The V and J genes are TRBV10-3 and TRBJ2-6; D may be TRBD1 (6 bases). Germline CDR1 ENHRY, CDR2 SYGVKD. Between the trimmed V and J ends, which lost 3 bases and 0 bases, there was a span of 12 bases. The CDR3 contains 17 residues. CDR3: CAISDWGRRSGANVLTF. In nucleotides, the CDR3 is TGTGCCATCAGTGACTGGGGGCGGCGCTCTGGGGCCAACGTCCTGACTTTC.

The rearrangement joins TRBV27 to TRBJ2-7; D perhaps matches TRBD1 (5 bases). The CDR3 runs to 13 residues. The V end was cut by 3 bases, the J end by 3 bases, with 9 bases between. Germline-derived CDR1 and CDR2 are MNHEY and SMNVEV (reference sequence). The CDR3 loop is CASSLTVDYEQYF. The CDR3 DNA reads as TGTGCCAGCAGTTTGACAGTGGACTACGAGCAGTACTTC.

V is TRBV6-5 and J is TRBJ1-1, with TRBD1 identical over 7 bases. CDR3 length equals 14 residues. J was trimmed by 5 bases and V by 6 bases; bases with no gene match: 9. Germline-derived CDR1 and CDR2 are MNHEY and SVGAGI. In nucleotides, the CDR3 is TGTGCCAGCAGCGTGAGAGGGGGCGAGACTGAAGCTTTCTTT. It translates to CASSVRGGETEAFF.

The chain links TRBV11-3 to TRBJ2-2, with 7 bases fitting TRBD1. Germline CDR1 is SGHNT and CDR2 is YENEEA. CDR3 size: 16 residues. The ends lost 5 bases at V and 2 bases at J; junction bases unmatched: 8. The CDR3 region is CASSPRQGLNTGELFF. CDR3 DNA sequence: TGTGCCAGCAGCCCCCGACAGGGCCTTAACACCGGGGAGCTGTTTTTT.